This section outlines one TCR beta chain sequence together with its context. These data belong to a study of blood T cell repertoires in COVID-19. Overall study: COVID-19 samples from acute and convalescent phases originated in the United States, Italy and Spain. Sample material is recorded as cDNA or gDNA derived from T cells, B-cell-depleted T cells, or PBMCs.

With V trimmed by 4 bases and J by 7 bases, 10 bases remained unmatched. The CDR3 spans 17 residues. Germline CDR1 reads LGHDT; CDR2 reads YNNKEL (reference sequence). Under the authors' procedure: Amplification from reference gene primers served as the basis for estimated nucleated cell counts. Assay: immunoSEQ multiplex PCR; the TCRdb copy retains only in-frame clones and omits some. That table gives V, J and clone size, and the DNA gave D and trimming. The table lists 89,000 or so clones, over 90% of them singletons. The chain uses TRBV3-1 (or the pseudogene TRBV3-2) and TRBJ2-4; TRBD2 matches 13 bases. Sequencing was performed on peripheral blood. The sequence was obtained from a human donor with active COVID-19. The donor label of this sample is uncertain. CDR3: CASSPGLAGPMMNIQYF. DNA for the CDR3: TGTGCCAGCAGCCCGGGACTAGCGGGGCCCATGATGAACATTCAGTACTTC.